A selection of T cell receptor beta chains follows, all from one sample in a study of cytomegalovirus exposure and HLA in healthy donors. The repertoire was sequenced with immunoSEQ multiplex PCR; TCRdb's copy has only in-frame clones and lacks some. The table lists roughly 150,000 clones, roughly 87% of them singletons. Sequenced material: PBMCs. The receptors stem from a man aged 30 to 45 in good health and CMV-seropositive. The CDR3 runs from the conserved cysteine through the conserved F or W. D genes are given only for firm matches. Expanded clones are given a class, and other clones once, few, many or no size at all.

TGTGCCAGCTCACCAATAGACACCGGGGAGCTGTTTTTT	CASSPIDTGELFF	.	few	TRBJ2-2	TRBV18
TGTGCCAGCAGCTTGGATTTGGGCAGCATCTCTGGAAACACCATATATTTT	CASSLDLGSISGNTIYF	.	.	TRBJ1-3	TRBV5-6
TGTGCCAGCAGCACCGAGCAGACCGGGACACCAGGGGCCAACGTCCTGACTTTC	CASSTEQTGTPGANVLTF	.	.	TRBJ2-6	TRBV5-5
TGTGCCAGTAGTATGAAGAAAAGCAGCCGGGACACTGAGCAGTACTTC	CASSMKKSSRDTEQYF	.	.	TRBJ2-7	TRBV19
TGTTCCAGCAGCTTAGTGACAGGGGGTGGCTACACCTTC	CSSSLVTGGGYTF	TRBD1	.	TRBJ1-2	TRBV7-9
TGCGCCAGCAGCCCTCGACAGGGTCATGAAAAACTGTTTTTT	CASSPRQGHEKLFF	TRBD1	.	TRBJ1-4	TRBV5-1
TGTGCCCGGTACTATCAGGGGGCCGGGATGTATGGCTACACCTTC	CARYYQGAGMYGYTF	TRBD1	.	TRBJ1-2	TRBV30
TGTGCCAGTAGTTTGACTAGCGGGCCTCTCTACGAGCAGTACTTC	CASSLTSGPLYEQYF	TRBD2	.	TRBJ2-7	TRBV19
TGTGCCAGCAGGGGGACAGGGGCTGGGGCCAACGTCCTGACTTTC	CASRGTGAGANVLTF	TRBD1	.	TRBJ2-6	TRBV6-5
TGTGCCAGCAGTAAGACAGTTCCCGTGGAAGCTTTCTTT	CASSKTVPVEAFF	.	.	TRBJ1-1	TRBV27
TGTGCCAGCAGCGTAGTGGCAGGTCGGGAATACAATGAGCAGTTCTTC	CASSVVAGREYNEQFF	.	.	TRBJ2-1	TRBV9
TGTGCCAGCAGCCTGGGGGGGGACAGGGGGAATTTTGGTGAAAAACTGTTTTTT	CASSLGGDRGNFGEKLFF	TRBD1	.	TRBJ1-4	TRBV28
TGTGCCTACAAGGGAGGGGCCCCCTATAATTCACCCCTCCACTTT	CAYKGGAPYNSPLHF	.	.	TRBJ1-6	TRBV30
TGTGCCAGCAGCGGACTAGCCCAGAGCTCCTACGAGCAGTACTTC	CASSGLAQSSYEQYF	TRBD2	.	TRBJ2-7	TRBV6-5
TGTGCCAGCAGCAGACCCGGGACAGGGGCTGGAAACACCATATATTTT	CASSRPGTGAGNTIYF	TRBD1	.	TRBJ1-3	TRBV7-9
TGTGCCACACGGGAGTTTTCGAACTATGGCTACACCTTC	CATREFSNYGYTF	.	.	TRBJ1-2	TRBV10-3
TGTGCCAGCAGCCTCCGACAGGACCCGGGAAGCAATCAGCCCCAGCATTTT	CASSLRQDPGSNQPQHF	.	few	TRBJ1-5	TRBV5-5
TGTGCCAGCAGTTCCGTTGGGGTAGGGGGCAACGGTGGCTACACCTTC	CASSSVGVGGNGGYTF	TRBD1	.	TRBJ1-2	TRBV28
TGTGCCAGCAGCGTAGCCCGAGCGGGAGCGTCAGATACGCAGTATTTT	CASSVARAGASDTQYF	TRBD2	.	TRBJ2-3	TRBV9
TGTGCCAGCAGTTCGATTGCGGGAGGGGCCTACGAGCAGTACTTC	CASSSIAGGAYEQYF	TRBD2	.	TRBJ2-7	TRBV27
TGTGCCAGCAGAGCGGGGAGAGCCACCGGGGAGCTGTTTTTT	CASRAGRATGELFF	TRBD2	.	TRBJ2-2	TRBV5-4
TGTGCCAGCCAATTGCAGGGGCTATGTCAGCCCCAGCATTTT	CASQLQGLCQPQHF	.	.	TRBJ1-5	TRBV21-1
TGTGCCAGCAGCCAGGGAGATACGCAGTATTTT	CASSQGDTQYF	.	.	TRBJ2-3	TRBV11-3
TGTGCCAGCAGCTTACGGGAATCTGGGGCCAACGTCCTGACTTTC	CASSLRESGANVLTF	.	.	TRBJ2-6	TRBV7-9
TGTGCCAGCACCTCGGGGGTGGAGACCCAGTACTTC	CASTSGVETQYF	.	.	TRBJ2-5	TRBV6-5
TGTGCCTGGTCCCAGGGGGCGAGGCAGCCCCAGCATTTT	CAWSQGARQPQHF	TRBD1	.	TRBJ1-5	TRBV30
TGTGCCAGCAGCCCCCTTGGCAGGATCAATCAGCCCCAGCATTTT	CASSPLGRINQPQHF	.	.	TRBJ1-5	TRBV7-8
TGTGCCAGCAGCGCCGCGGGGGCGGGCTATGGCTACACCTTC	CASSAAGAGYGYTF	.	.	TRBJ1-2	TRBV28
TGTGCCAGCAGCTTATCCCAAGTGGGGCGGAGCCAAGAGACCCAGTACTTC	CASSLSQVGRSQETQYF	.	.	TRBJ2-5	TRBV11-2
TGTGCCAGCACCGACAGGTTAACCGGGGAGCTGTTTTTT	CASTDRLTGELFF	.	.	TRBJ2-2	TRBV2
TGTGCCAGCTCCATGGCGGGCGCGGGGAGTGGGGATACGCAGTATTTT	CASSMAGAGSGDTQYF	.	.	TRBJ2-3	TRBV7-6
TGTGCCAGCAGCTTAGCATCGGCGGCGCAGCCCTACGAGCAGTACTTC	CASSLASAAQPYEQYF	.	.	TRBJ2-7	TRBV7-2
TGTGCCAGCAGACCGGTGGGCGGGGCGTACAATGAGCAGTTCTTC	CASRPVGGAYNEQFF	.	.	TRBJ2-1	TRBV7-9
TGCAGCGTTGAAGACCGCAGGGGGCGAGGCTACACCTTC	CSVEDRRGRGYTF	TRBD1	.	TRBJ1-2	TRBV29-1
TGTGCCAGTAGTTCGGCGGGACGGGCGAAGGATGGCACAGATACGCAGTATTTT	CASSSAGRAKDGTDTQYF	.	.	TRBJ2-3	TRBV19
TGTGCCAGCAGCGCGGGGCCCTACACCGGGGAGCTGTTTTTT	CASSAGPYTGELFF	.	.	TRBJ2-2	TRBV5-8
TGCGCCAGCAGTCGACAGGGCCTAGCCCCCTACGAGCAGTACTTC	CASSRQGLAPYEQYF	TRBD1	.	TRBJ2-7	TRBV4-1
TGTGCCAGCAGTTTAGGACAGGGGGGTTACGAGCAGTACTTC	CASSLGQGGYEQYF	TRBD1	.	TRBJ2-7	TRBV27
TGTGCCAGCAAGGGAGCGATGAACACTGAAGCTTTCTTT	CASKGAMNTEAFF	.	.	TRBJ1-1	TRBV5-4
TGTGCCAGCAGCACGCAGGCACGGACTGAAGCTTTCTTT	CASSTQARTEAFF	.	.	TRBJ1-1	TRBV5-5
TGCGCCAGCAGCATCCCCGAGACTGACTCGATCGGGGAGCTGTTTTTT	CASSIPETDSIGELFF	.	.	TRBJ2-2	TRBV5-1
TGCAGCGTTGCTTGGCAGGGGCAAGAGACCCAGTACTTC	CSVAWQGQETQYF	.	.	TRBJ2-5	TRBV29-1
TGTGCCAGCAGTGAAATCGACAGCCACACATTCTCTGGGGCCAACGTCCTGACTTTC	CASSEIDSHTFSGANVLTF	.	.	TRBJ2-6	TRBV2
TGTGCCAGTACGAGGGGTAGAGCGGGTATGGACACCGGGGAGCTGTTTTTT	CASTRGRAGMDTGELFF	.	.	TRBJ2-2	TRBV19
TGTGCCAGCACCTCCGGGACAGGCGAGTTCTTC	CASTSGTGEFF	TRBD1	.	TRBJ2-1	TRBV25-1
TGTGCCAGCAGCCCCGGTGGGCAGGGGGAGATCCAGCCCCAGCATTTT	CASSPGGQGEIQPQHF	TRBD1	.	TRBJ1-5	TRBV28
TGTGCCAGCAGCTGGGCGGGGGAAGAGACCCAGTACTTC	CASSWAGEETQYF	TRBD2	.	TRBJ2-5	TRBV11-2
TGTGCCTGGAGTATTACAGACAATCAGCCCCAGCATTTT	CAWSITDNQPQHF	.	.	TRBJ1-5	TRBV30
TGTGCCAGCAGCTTAGTGGCCCGCCGGGAAGATACGCAGTATTTT	CASSLVARREDTQYF	.	.	TRBJ2-3	TRBV11-2
TGTGCCAGCAGCTTTTTAGCGACCTACGAGCAGTACTTC	CASSFLATYEQYF	.	.	TRBJ2-7	TRBV11-2
TGTGCCAGACCTTTCTATAGCAATCAGCCCCAGCATTTT	CARPFYSNQPQHF	.	.	TRBJ1-5	TRBV27
TGCAGCGTGGGGACAGGGGACTACTATGGCTACACCTTC	CSVGTGDYYGYTF	TRBD1	once	TRBJ1-2	TRBV29-1
TGCGCCAGCAGTAAAGACAGGGGGGACGACAACAATGAGCAGTTCTTC	CASSKDRGDDNNEQFF	TRBD1	.	TRBJ2-1	TRBV5-1
TGTGCCAGCAGTTGGGCGACAAGTAGCAATCAGCCCCAGCATTTT	CASSWATSSNQPQHF	.	.	TRBJ1-5	TRBV28
TGTGCCAGTAGTAATCCCGACAGGTTCTCTGAAGCTTTCTTT	CASSNPDRFSEAFF	.	few	TRBJ1-1	TRBV19